The source of this T cell receptor beta chain is a study of cytomegalovirus exposure and HLA in healthy donors. Regarding the study as a whole: Most TCR sequences were seen very rarely across donors, but some public TCRs occurred in many.

Details on this clone: Its target is unknown.

PCR was performed using 60 Vbeta and 13 Jbeta primers. The assay was immunoSEQ multiplex PCR, and TCRdb's table has in-frame clones only and misses some. The sample has tens of thousands of clones, roughly three quarters seen once. Germline V gives CDR1 MNHEY, CDR2 SMNVEV (reference sequence). The V and J ends lost 1 base and 4 bases respectively, with 20 bases between them. The CDR3 spans 17 residues. The receptor's source is a woman between 40 and 50 years old in good health and CMV-seropositive. The chain joins TRBV27 to TRBJ2-7, with D maybe TRBD2 (7 bases). Sequencing used PBMCs. CDR3 nucleotides: TGTGCCAGCAGTTTATGGCTTGGGGGGGCAGGGACATACGAGCAGTACTTC. Its translation: CASSLWLGGAGTYEQYF.